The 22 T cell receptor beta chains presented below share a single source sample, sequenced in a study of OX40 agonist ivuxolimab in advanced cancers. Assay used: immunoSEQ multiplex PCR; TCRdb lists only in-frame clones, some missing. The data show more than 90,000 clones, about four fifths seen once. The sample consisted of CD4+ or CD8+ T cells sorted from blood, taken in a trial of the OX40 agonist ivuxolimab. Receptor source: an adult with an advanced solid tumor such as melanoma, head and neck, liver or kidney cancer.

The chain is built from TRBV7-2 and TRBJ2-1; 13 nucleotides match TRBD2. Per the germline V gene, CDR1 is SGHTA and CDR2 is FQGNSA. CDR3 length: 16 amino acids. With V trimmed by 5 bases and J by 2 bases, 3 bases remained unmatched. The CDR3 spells CASSPGTSGAYNEQFF. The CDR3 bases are TGTGCCAGCAGCCCCGGGACTAGCGGGGCCTACAATGAGCAGTTCTTC.

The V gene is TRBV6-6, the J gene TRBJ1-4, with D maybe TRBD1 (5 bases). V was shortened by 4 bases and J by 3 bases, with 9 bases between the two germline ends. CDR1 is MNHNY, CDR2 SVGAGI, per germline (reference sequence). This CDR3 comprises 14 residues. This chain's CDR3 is CASSSLGPNEKLFF. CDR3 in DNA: TGTGCCAGCAGTTCACTGGGGCCTAATGAAAAACTGTTTTTT.

CDR3 in DNA: TGTGCCAGCAGAGAGACAGGAGGAGGGAAGACCCAGTACTTC. Translation: CASRETGGGKTQYF. The V gene is TRBV6-1, the J gene TRBJ2-5, with D perhaps TRBD1 or TRBD2 (6 bases each). CDR3 length: 14 amino acids. Trimming took 6 bases from V and 6 from J, leaving 17 bases between them. The germline V gene encodes CDR1 MNHNS and CDR2 SASEGT.

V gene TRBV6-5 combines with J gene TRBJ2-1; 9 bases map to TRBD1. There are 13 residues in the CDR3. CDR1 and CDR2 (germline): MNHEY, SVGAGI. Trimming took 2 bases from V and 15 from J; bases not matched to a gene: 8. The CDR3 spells CASSYQRDRVTFF. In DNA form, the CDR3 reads TGTGCCAGCAGTTACCAGCGGGACAGGGTCACGTTCTTC.

CDR3 loop: CASSLVGRGREQFF. In DNA, the CDR3 is TGTGCCAGCAGCTTAGTAGGGAGGGGGCGAGAGCAGTTCTTC. The V and J genes are TRBV7-2 and TRBJ2-1; the D gene could be TRBD1 or TRBD2 (7 bases each). CDR3 size: 14 residues. With 1 base removed from V and 10 bases from J, the gap between germline ends came to 14 bases. Germline CDR1 and CDR2: SGHTA and FQGNSA.

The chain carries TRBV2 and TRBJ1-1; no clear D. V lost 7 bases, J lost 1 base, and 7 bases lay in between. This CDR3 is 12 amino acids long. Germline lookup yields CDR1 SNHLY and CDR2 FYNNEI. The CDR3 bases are TGTGCCAGCAAACTAGGGAACACTGAAGCTTTCTTT. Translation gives CASKLGNTEAFF.

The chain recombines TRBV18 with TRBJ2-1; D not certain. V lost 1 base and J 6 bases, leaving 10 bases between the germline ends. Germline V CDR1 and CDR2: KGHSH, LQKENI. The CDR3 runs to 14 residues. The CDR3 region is CASSPQHASNEQFF. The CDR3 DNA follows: TGTGCCAGCTCACCACAGCATGCTAGCAATGAGCAGTTCTTC.

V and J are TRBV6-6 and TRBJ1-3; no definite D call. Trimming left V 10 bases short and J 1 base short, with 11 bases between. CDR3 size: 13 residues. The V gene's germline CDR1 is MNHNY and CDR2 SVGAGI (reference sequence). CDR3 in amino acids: CATQRASGNTIYF. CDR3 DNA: TGTGCCACCCAGCGGGCTTCTGGAAACACCATATATTTT.

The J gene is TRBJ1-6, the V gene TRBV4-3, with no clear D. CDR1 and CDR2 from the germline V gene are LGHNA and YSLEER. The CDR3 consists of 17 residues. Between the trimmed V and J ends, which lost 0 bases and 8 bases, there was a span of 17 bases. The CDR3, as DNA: TGCGCCAGCAGCCAAGATCTGGGCCGCTTGCTTGATTCACCCCTCCACTTT. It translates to CASSQDLGRLLDSPLHF.

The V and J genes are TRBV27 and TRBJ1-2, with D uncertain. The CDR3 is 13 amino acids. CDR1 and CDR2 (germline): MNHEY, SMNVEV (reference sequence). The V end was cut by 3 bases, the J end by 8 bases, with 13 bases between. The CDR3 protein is CASSFRGSEGYTF. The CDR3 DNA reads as TGTGCCAGCAGTTTTCGGGGTTCAGAGGGCTACACCTTC.

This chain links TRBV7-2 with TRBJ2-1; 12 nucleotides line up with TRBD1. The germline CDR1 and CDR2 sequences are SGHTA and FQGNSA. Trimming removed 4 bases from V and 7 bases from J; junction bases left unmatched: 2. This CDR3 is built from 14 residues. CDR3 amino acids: CASSSGQGANEQFF. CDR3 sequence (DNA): TGTGCCAGCAGCTCGGGACAGGGGGCTAATGAGCAGTTCTTC. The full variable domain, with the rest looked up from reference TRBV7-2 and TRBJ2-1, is GAGVSQSPSNKVTEKGKDVELRCDPISGHTALYWYRQSLGQGLEFLIYFQGNSAPDKSGLPSDRFSAERTGGSVSTLTIQRTQQEDSAVYLCASSSGQGANEQFFGPGTRLTVL.

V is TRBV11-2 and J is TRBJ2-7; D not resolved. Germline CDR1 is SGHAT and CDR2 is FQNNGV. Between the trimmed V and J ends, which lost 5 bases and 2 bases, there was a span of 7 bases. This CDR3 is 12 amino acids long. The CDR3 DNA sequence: TGTGCCAGCAGCAAACAGACCTACGAGCAGTACTTC. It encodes CASSKQTYEQYF.

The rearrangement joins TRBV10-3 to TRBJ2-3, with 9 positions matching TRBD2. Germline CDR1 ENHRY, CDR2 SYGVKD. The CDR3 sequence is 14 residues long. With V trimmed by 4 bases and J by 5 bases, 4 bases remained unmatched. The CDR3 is CAISAAGGEDTQYF. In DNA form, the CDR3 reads TGTGCCATCAGTGCGGCGGGAGGGGAAGATACGCAGTATTTT.

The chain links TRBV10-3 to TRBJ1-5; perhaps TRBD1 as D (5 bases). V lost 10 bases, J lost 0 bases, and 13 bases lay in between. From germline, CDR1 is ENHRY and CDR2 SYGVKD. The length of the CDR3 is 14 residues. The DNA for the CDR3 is TGTGCCAGCAAGGGGCTTAATAGCAATCAGCCCCAGCATTTT. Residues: CASKGLNSNQPQHF.

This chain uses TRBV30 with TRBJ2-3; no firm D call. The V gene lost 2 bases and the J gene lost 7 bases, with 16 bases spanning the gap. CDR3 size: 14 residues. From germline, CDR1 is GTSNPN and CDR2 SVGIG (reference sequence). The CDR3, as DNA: TGTGCCTGGAGTCCGGCCCAATTAAAGAATACGCAGTATTTT. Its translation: CAWSPAQLKNTQYF.

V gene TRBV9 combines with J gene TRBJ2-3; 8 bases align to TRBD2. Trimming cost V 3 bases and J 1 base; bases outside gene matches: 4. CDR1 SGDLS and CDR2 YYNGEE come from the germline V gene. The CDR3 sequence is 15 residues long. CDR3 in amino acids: CASSEHSGGTDTQYF. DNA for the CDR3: TGTGCCAGCAGCGAACATAGCGGGGGCACAGATACGCAGTATTTT.

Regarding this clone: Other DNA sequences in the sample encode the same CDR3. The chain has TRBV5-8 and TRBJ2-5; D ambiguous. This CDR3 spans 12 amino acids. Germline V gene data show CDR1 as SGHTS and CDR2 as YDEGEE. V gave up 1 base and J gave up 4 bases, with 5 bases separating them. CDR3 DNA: TGTGCCAGCAGCTTGCGGAGAGAGACCCAGTACTTC. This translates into CASSLRRETQYF.

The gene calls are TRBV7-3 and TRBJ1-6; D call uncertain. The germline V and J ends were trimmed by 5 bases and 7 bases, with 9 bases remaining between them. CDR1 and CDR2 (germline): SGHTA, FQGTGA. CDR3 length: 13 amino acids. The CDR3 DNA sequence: TGTGCCAGCAGCGCCAGACAAAATTCACCCCTCCACTTT. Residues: CASSARQNSPLHF.

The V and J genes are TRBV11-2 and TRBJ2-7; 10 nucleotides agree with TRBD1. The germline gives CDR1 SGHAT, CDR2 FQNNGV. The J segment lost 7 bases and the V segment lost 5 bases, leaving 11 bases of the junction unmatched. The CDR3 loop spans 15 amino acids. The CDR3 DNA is TGTGCCAGCAGCCCAATGGGGACAGGGGCGGGAGAGCAGTACTTC. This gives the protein CASSPMGTGAGEQYF.

For the CDR3, the DNA is TGTGCCAGCAGCTACCCCGGGGGCGAGCAGTACTTC. Its protein is CASSYPGGEQYF. The chain couples TRBV7-2 to TRBJ2-7; weak D call: TRBD2 (6 bases). CDR3 size: 12 residues. V was clipped by 4 bases and J by 6 bases, with 10 bases between them. Germline CDR1 reads SGHTA; CDR2 reads FQGNSA. Looking up the rest from reference TRBV7-2 and TRBJ2-7 gives the full variable domain: GAGVSQSPSNKVTEKGKDVELRCDPISGHTALYWYRQSLGQGLEFLIYFQGNSAPDKSGLPSDRFSAERTGGSVSTLTIQRTQQEDSAVYLCASSYPGGEQYFGPGTRLTVT.

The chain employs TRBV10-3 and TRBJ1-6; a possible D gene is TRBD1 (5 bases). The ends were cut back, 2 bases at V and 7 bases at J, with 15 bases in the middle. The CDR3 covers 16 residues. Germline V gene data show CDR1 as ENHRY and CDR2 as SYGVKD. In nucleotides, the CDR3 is TGTGCCATCAGTGAGAGGGGCAGGGCAGGGAATTCACCCCTCCACTTT. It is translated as CAISERGRAGNSPLHF.

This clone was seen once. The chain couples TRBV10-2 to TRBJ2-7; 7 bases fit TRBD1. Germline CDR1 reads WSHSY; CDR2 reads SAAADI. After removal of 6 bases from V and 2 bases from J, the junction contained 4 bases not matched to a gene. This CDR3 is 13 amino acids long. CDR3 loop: CASRADRTYEQYF. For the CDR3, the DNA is TGCGCCAGCAGAGCGGACAGGACCTACGAGCAGTACTTC.